This TCR beta chain was sequenced during a study of blood T cell repertoires in COVID-19. Study-level information: The cDNA or gDNA used as material had been derived from T cells, B-cell-depleted T cells, or PBMCs.

The V segment lost 2 bases and the J segment 4 bases; nucleotides outside the gene matches: 5. The length of the CDR3 is 15 residues. Germline CDR1 reads LGHDT; CDR2 reads YNNKEL (reference sequence). In the original processing: Amplifying reference gene primers gave estimates of nucleated cell counts. TCRdb's table, derived via immunoSEQ multiplex PCR, lists solely in-frame clones and lacks some. Clone size and V and J calls were adopted from that table, with D and trimming inferred from the DNA. The sample yields 150,000 to 190,000 clones, about 85% seen once. The sample comprised peripheral blood. This sequence joins TRBV3-1 (or the pseudogene TRBV3-2) and TRBJ1-3; 7 nucleotides line up with TRBD1. The source of this sequence is a woman in her sixties with COVID-19, enrolled during active disease. CDR3 sequence (DNA): TGTGCCAGCAGCCAAAAGGGGGCGTTCGGAAACACCATATATTTT. It yields the protein CASSQKGAFGNTIYF.